The rows below give T cell receptor beta chains drawn from one sample of a study of T cell changes during pregnancy in multiple sclerosis. The data were produced by immunoSEQ multiplex PCR, yet TCRdb's version contains in-frame clones alone and is incomplete. This sample has roughly 30,000 clones, with under 90% found just once. The source material was CD4+ T cells from peripheral blood mononuclear cells, sampled in the first trimester of pregnancy. These receptors all come from a female donor in good health, enrolled as a control in a pregnancy study. The CDR3 runs from the conserved cysteine through the conserved F or W. The D gene is left open where the match is weak. Some rows have no size entry. The others give once, few or many, or a class for an expanded clone.

d_gene,j_gene,abundance,v_gene,CDR3nt,CDR3aa
NA,TRBJ1-5,once,TRBV19,TGTGCCAGTAGTATCATCGACAGGCACCAGCATTTT,CASSIIDRHQHF
NA,TRBJ1-4,NA,TRBV19,TGTGCCAGTCAAGGGAGAGGTAATGAAAAACTGTTTTTT,CASQGRGNEKLFF
TRBD1,TRBJ2-7,NA,TRBV27,TGTGCCAGCAGCCGACAAGGACAGGACACCTACGAGCAGTACTTC,CASSRQGQDTYEQYF
NA,TRBJ1-1,NA,TRBV30,TGTGCTCAGACCCTGGGGGCAGGGAACACTGAAGCTTTCTTT,CAQTLGAGNTEAFF
NA,TRBJ2-5,NA,TRBV19,TGTGCCAGTACGACTAGAGGGGGGGCCCAGTACTTC,CASTTRGGAQYF
NA,TRBJ2-6,NA,TRBV5-4,TGTGCCAGCAGCTTGGGAGGGGGGGGCTCTGGGGCCAACGTCCTGACTTTC,CASSLGGGGSGANVLTF
NA,TRBJ2-7,NA,TRBV2,TGTGCCAGCAGTGTACAGCCCCCCCGGGGCGAGCAGTACTTC,CASSVQPPRGEQYF
NA,TRBJ1-4,NA,TRBV2,TGTGCCAGCAACCGACGCCAGACAGATGAAAAACTGTTTTTT,CASNRRQTDEKLFF
NA,TRBJ1-4,NA,TRBV7-6,TGTGCCAGCAGCTTAGTACCCGCCGGGTCTATCGAAAAACTGTTTTTT,CASSLVPAGSIEKLFF
TRBD2,TRBJ2-7,NA,TRBV7-9,TGTGCCAGCAGCTCCTCTAGCGGAACCTACGAGCAGTACTTC,CASSSSSGTYEQYF
TRBD1,TRBJ2-7,NA,TRBV19,TGTGCCAGTAGTGCCGAGACAGGGTTCGTGAGTCACGAGCAGTACTTC,CASSAETGFVSHEQYF
NA,TRBJ2-2,NA,TRBV5-1,TGCGCCAGCAGCTTAGGACAGTCCACCGGGGAGCTGTTTTTT,CASSLGQSTGELFF
TRBD2,TRBJ2-5,NA,TRBV5-1,TGCGCCAGCAGTTCTAGCGGGGGAGAGACCCAGTACTTC,CASSSSGGETQYF
NA,TRBJ1-6,NA,TRBV28,TGTGCCAGCACCTCCAGCAGGGTGGTGAATTCACCCCTCCACTTT,CASTSSRVVNSPLHF
TRBD1,TRBJ1-6,NA,TRBV19,TGTGCCAGTAGTAGTGACAGGGCAGGCAATTCACCCCTCCACTTT,CASSSDRAGNSPLHF
TRBD1,TRBJ1-1,few,TRBV28,TGTGCCAGCAGTTTACATGACAGGGGGACTGAAGCTTTCTTT,CASSLHDRGTEAFF
TRBD2,TRBJ2-2,NA,TRBV27,TGTGCCAGCAGGGGGACTAGTATGGGCACCGGGGAGCTGTTTTTT,CASRGTSMGTGELFF
NA,TRBJ1-1,NA,TRBV9,TGTGCCAGCAGCGTACGGGGGGGGGAAGCTTTCTTT,CASSVRGGEAFF
TRBD2,TRBJ2-3,once,TRBV30,TGTGCCTGGAGTGGAGGGCTAGCGGGGGGGCAAGCAGATACGCAGTATTTT,CAWSGGLAGGQADTQYF
TRBD2,TRBJ2-7,NA,TRBV30,TGTGCCTGGAACACCGGGACTAGCGGGGCCTACGAGCAGTACTTC,CAWNTGTSGAYEQYF
NA,TRBJ2-7,once,TRBV14,TGTGCCAGCAGCCAACAGGGCTACGAGCAGTACTTC,CASSQQGYEQYF
NA,TRBJ1-2,NA,TRBV14,TGTGCCAGCAGCCAAGGGACCCTTCAAACAGTCCCCGGGGGCTATGGCTACACCTTC,CASSQGTLQTVPGGYGYTF
TRBD2,TRBJ2-3,NA,TRBV5-4,TGTGCCAGCAGCTTGCGGCTAGCGGGGGGGCCAACAGATACGCAGTATTTT,CASSLRLAGGPTDTQYF